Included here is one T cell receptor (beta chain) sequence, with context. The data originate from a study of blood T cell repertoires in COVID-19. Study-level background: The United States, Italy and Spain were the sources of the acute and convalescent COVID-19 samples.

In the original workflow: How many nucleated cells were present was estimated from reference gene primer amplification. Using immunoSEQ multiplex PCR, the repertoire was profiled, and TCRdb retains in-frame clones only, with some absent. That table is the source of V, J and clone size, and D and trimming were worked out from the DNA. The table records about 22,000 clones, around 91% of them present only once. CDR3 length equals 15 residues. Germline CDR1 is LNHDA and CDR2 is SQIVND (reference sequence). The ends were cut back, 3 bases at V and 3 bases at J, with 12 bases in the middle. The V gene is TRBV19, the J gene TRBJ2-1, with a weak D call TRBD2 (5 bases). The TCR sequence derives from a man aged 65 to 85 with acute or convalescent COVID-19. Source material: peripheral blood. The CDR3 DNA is TGTGCCAGTAGTATCGCTCTCGGGGACTACAATGAGCAGTTCTTC. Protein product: CASSIALGDYNEQFF.